The 14 T cell receptor beta chains presented below share a single source sample, sequenced in a study of T-cell memory formation after mild COVID-19. MiXCR was run by TCRdb on the 5' RACE reads, yielding one entry per CDR3 protein. This table has around 400,000 distinct CDR3 sequences, about 24% appearing once. Sample: PBMCs or a T cell subset sorted from them (not recorded which). The receptors shown here come from an adult woman who had mild COVID-19 (a few samples of this study predate the infection). Cell type and time point are not known.

This sequence joins TRBV7-6 and TRBJ1-2; unclear D gene. Germline V gene sequence: CDR1 SGHVS, CDR2 FNYEAQ. CDR3 length equals 15 residues. V shed 0 bases and J shed 2 bases, with 10 bases lying between them. CDR3 coding DNA: TGTGCCAGCAGCTTAGCCGCGGGTCTAAACTATGGCTACACCTTC. It yields the protein CASSLAAGLNYGYTF.

This clonotype was observed a few times. The chain joins TRBV5-5 to TRBJ1-5; 7 bases align to TRBD1. Germline loops: CDR1 SGHKS, CDR2 YYEKEE (reference sequence). The CDR3 covers 15 residues. V dropped 4 bases and J dropped 4; count of bases not matched to a gene: 8. The CDR3: CASSGRTGVNQPQHF. The CDR3 nucleotides are TGTGCCAGCAGCGGCCGGACAGGAGTTAATCAGCCCCAGCATTTT.

The chain combines TRBV9 with TRBJ1-5; D remains ambiguous. The CDR3 is 14 residues long. Per germline, CDR1 SGDLS and CDR2 YYNGEE. Trimming shortened V by 3 bases and J by 3 bases, and 10 bases separated the two germline ends. The CDR3 DNA reads as TGTGCCAGCAGCGCTCCGGGCATCAATCAGCCCCAGCATTTT. Its translation: CASSAPGINQPQHF.

This clonotype has only a few counts. This chain uses TRBV9 with TRBJ2-1; tentatively, D is TRBD1 or TRBD2 (5 bases each). The germline gives CDR1 SGDLS, CDR2 YYNGEE. Between the trimmed V and J ends, which lost 4 bases and 4 bases, there was a span of 18 bases. This CDR3 contains 16 residues. CDR3 sequence (DNA): TGTGCCAGCAGCCCGTACCTGGGGACCTCATACAATGAGCAGTTCTTC. Amino acid sequence: CASSPYLGTSYNEQFF.

The chain is built from TRBV5-5 and TRBJ2-2, with D unclear. The CDR3 is 15 amino acids. Germline V gives CDR1 SGHKS, CDR2 YYEKEE (reference sequence). Trimming removed 2 bases from V and 1 base from J, with 9 bases in between. The CDR3 here is CASSLQGKNTGELFF. The CDR3 DNA sequence: TGTGCCAGCAGCTTACAAGGGAAGAACACCGGGGAGCTGTTTTTT. Using reference TRBV5-5 and TRBJ2-2 for the parts outside the CDR3, the full variable domain is DAGVTQSPTHLIKTRGQQVTLRCSPISGHKSVSWYQQVLGQGPQFIFQYYEKEERGRGNFPDRFSARQFPNYSSELNVNALLLGDSALYLCASSLQGKNTGELFFGEGSRLTVL.

This clonotype has just a few counts. J is TRBJ2-3 and V is TRBV7-9, with TRBD2 as a possible D gene (5 bases). The CDR3 has 15 residues. CDR1 is SEHNR and CDR2 is FQNEAQ in the germline V gene (reference sequence). V was cut by 5 bases and J by 5 bases, with 17 bases left in between. The CDR3 nucleotides are TGTGCCAGCAGCCCTATTGGGGAGTGGATAGATACGCAGTATTTT. It translates to CASSPIGEWIDTQYF.

The chain links TRBV2 to TRBJ1-1, with D possibly matching TRBD1 (5 bases). Trimming removed 7 bases at V and 4 bases at J, with 22 bases between. Looked up from germline, CDR1 is SNHLY and CDR2 is FYNNEI. The CDR3 extends over 16 amino acids. The CDR3 DNA is TGTGCCAGCACGCGGTCTCGGGGCGCGATTATCACTGAAGCTTTCTTT. Protein sequence: CASTRSRGAIITEAFF.

V is TRBV6-1 and J is TRBJ1-1, with D hard to call. The V end was cut by 1 base, the J end by 3 bases, with 6 bases between. CDR3 size: 13 residues. Germline CDR1 reads MNHNS; CDR2 reads SASEGT. In DNA form, the CDR3 reads TGTGCCAGCAGTGAAGTAACCTACACTGAAGCTTTCTTT. It is translated as CASSEVTYTEAFF.

V gene TRBV21-1 combines with J gene TRBJ2-1; the table's D call, TRBD2, was not checked against the DNA. TRBV21-1 is a pseudogene segment. The CDR3 runs to 16 residues. CDR3 loop: CASSKVHPSAYNEQFF. The CDR3 bases are TGTGCCAGCAGCAAAGTGCATCCCTCTGCCTACAATGAGCAGTTCTTC.

This chain uses TRBV5-1 with TRBJ2-7; D perhaps matches TRBD1 (5 bases). CDR1 SGHRS and CDR2 YFSETQ come from the germline V gene. CDR3 length: 15 amino acids. Trimming shortened V by 0 bases and J by 0 bases, and 10 bases separated the two germline ends. CDR3 coding DNA: TGCGCCAGCAGCTTGGGACAGTCCAGCTCCTACGAGCAGTACTTC. This sequence encodes CASSLGQSSSYEQYF. Drawing the rest from reference TRBV5-1 and TRBJ2-7, the complete variable domain is KAGVTQTPRYLIKTRGQQVTLSCSPISGHRSVSWYQQTPGQGLQFLFEYFSETQRNKGNFPGRFSGRQFSNSRSEMNVSTLELGDSALYLCASSLGQSSSYEQYFGPGTRLTVT.

This clonotype was observed a few times. The chain is built from TRBV12-3 or TRBV12-4 and TRBJ2-7; D remains unclear. The CDR3 consists of 14 residues. Trimming cost V 11 bases and J 1 base, with 18 bases left between them. CDR3 amino acids: CAPAGTPISYEQYF. CDR3 coding DNA: TGTGCCCCCGCAGGAACACCCATATCCTACGAGCAGTACTTC.

The chain carries TRBV6-5 and TRBJ1-1; D is ambiguous. The CDR3 is made up of 15 amino acids. Germline-derived CDR1 and CDR2 are MNHEY and SVGAGI. The V end lost 0 bases, the J end lost 1 base, and 9 bases lay between the germline ends. The CDR3 here is CASSYSGRANTEAFF. The CDR3 DNA follows: TGTGCCAGCAGTTACTCGGGCAGAGCGAACACTGAAGCTTTCTTT.

The chain joins TRBV18 to TRBJ2-1, with D perhaps matching TRBD2 (6 bases). Per the germline V gene, CDR1 is KGHSH and CDR2 is LQKENI. This CDR3 region has 13 residues. V lost 0 bases and J 12 bases, leaving 12 bases between the germline ends. CDR3 nucleotides: TGTGCCAGCTCACCACCGTCGGGGGTAGGGCAGTTCTTC. It translates to CASSPPSGVGQFF.

The table lists this clonotype with a few counts. This chain connects TRBV10-3 to TRBJ1-1; D remains unclear. Looked up from germline, CDR1 is ENHRY and CDR2 is SYGVKD. V was pared by 2 bases and J by 5 bases, with 6 bases between. CDR3 length: 12 amino acids. The DNA for the CDR3 is TGTGCCATCAGTGAGGGAGGGACTGAAGCTTTCTTT. Its translation is CAISEGGTEAFF.